This TCR beta chain was profiled in a study of CD8+CD57+ T cells in acquired aplastic anemia. As for the study in general: Mean yield of DNA from sorted CD4+ and CD8+ cells was 3.2 ug.

The CDR3 length is 14 residues. Trimming cost V 3 bases and J 10 bases, with 16 bases left between them. Germline CDR1 LNHNV, CDR2 YYDKDF (reference sequence). Profiling of TCR beta VDJ combinations and CDR3 sequences used genomic DNA as template. MiXCR was run by TCRdb on the reads, yielding one entry per CDR3 protein. The sample lists about 100,000 distinct CDR3 sequences; 40% to 60% were seen once. Material: sorted CD4+, CD8+, or CD8+CD57+ T cells (not recorded which) from PBMCs. The genes are TRBV15 and TRBJ2-1; D may correspond to TRBD1 or TRBD2 (6 bases each). This TCR derives from a human donor in good health, serving as a control. CDR3 DNA sequence: TGTGCCACCAGCAGGGTTCCGGGGGCGGGGGAGCAGTTCTTC. Its protein is CATSRVPGAGEQFF.